This T cell receptor beta chain is drawn from a study of neurological immune-mediated disorders. The authors made cDNA by 5'RACE with 10-nucleotide random UMIs. One entry per CDR3 protein results from TCRdb running MiXCR on the 5' RACE reads. Among roughly 47,000 distinct CDR3 sequences listed, roughly 4.4% were seen once. Study observations and caveats: Whereas HTLV-1-associated myelopathy showed the most TCR clonal expansion, multiple sclerosis showed the least, with levels below those of healthy controls.

This CDR3 is 13 amino acids long. V was pared by 5 bases and J by 6 bases, with 13 bases between. The germline CDR1 and CDR2 sequences are SGHTA and FQGTGA. This clonotype was recorded at least ten times. As yet, its antigen is unknown. This clonotype was sampled from a woman in her fifties or sixties with multiple sclerosis. The chain uses TRBV7-3 and TRBJ1-1, with a weak D call TRBD1 (5 bases). Sequencing was carried out using PBMCs. This CDR3 reads CASSEAGQSEAFF. The CDR3 DNA is TGTGCCAGCAGCGAGGCAGGGCAATCTGAAGCTTTCTTT.